This T cell receptor (beta chain) was captured in a study of post-analysis software for immune sequencing data. cDNA libraries for TCR beta contained unique molecular identifiers. Hundreds of thousands of cDNA molecules were obtained from around 0.96 to 9.9 million T cells. In TCRdb, the PCR reads were re-called with MiXCR into one record per CDR3 protein. The table lists approximately 260,000 distinct CDR3 sequences, less than 40% of them singletons, with less than 6% in the top ten. Whole-study findings and limits: When patients were compared with controls, about 5 TRBV segments were more frequent, TRBV5-6, TRBV5-1 and TRBV20-1 among them. Samples made in the same batch grouped tightly together by F measure.

For this clonotype: Its antigen is unidentified. One base away lies a much larger clone, so this may be a sequencing read error.

CDR3 length: 14 amino acids. Looked up from germline, CDR1 is SGHKS and CDR2 is YYEKEE (reference sequence). V usage is TRBV5-5 and J usage is TRBJ1-2; the match to TRBD1 covers 7 bases. Input material: blood. The TCR originated in a girl under 18 with multiple sclerosis. The CDR3 loop is CASSLDRVNYGCTF. CDR3 DNA: TGTGCCAGCAGCTTAGACAGGGTGAACTATGGCTGCACCTTC.